This paragraph reports one TCR beta chain. This sample was included in a study of blood T cell repertoires in COVID-19. TCRdb's copy holds only in-frame clones and misses some; the assay was immunoSEQ multiplex PCR. The sample yields 240,000 or so clones, around nine tenths seen once. CDR1 and CDR2 (germline): SGDLS, YYNGEE. V lost 5 bases to trimming and J lost 0 bases; unmatched junction nucleotides: 6. This CDR3 is 17 amino acids long. V gene TRBV9 combines with J gene TRBJ2-2; 11 bases map to TRBD2. The source material was PBMCs or T cells enriched from blood (not recorded which). The receptor comes from a man aged 40-49 years who had recovered from COVID-19. CDR3 residues: CASRPTSGNSNTGELFF. The DNA of the CDR3 is TGTGCCAGCAGACCGACTAGCGGGAACTCGAACACCGGGGAGCTGTTTTTT. Full variable domain (remainder filled in from reference TRBV9 and TRBJ2-2): DSGVTQTPKHLITATGQRVTLRCSPRSGDLSVYWYQQSLDQGLQFLIQYYNGEERAKGNILERFSAQQFPDLHSELNLSSLELGDSALYFCASRPTSGNSNTGELFFGEGSRLTVL.